This note documents a single T cell receptor beta chain sequence. The sample originates from a study of T cell changes during pregnancy in multiple sclerosis. Data came from immunoSEQ multiplex PCR; TCRdb stores just in-frame clones and leaves some out. This table has some 110,000 clones, approximately 90% appearing once. Looked up from germline, CDR1 is GTSNPN and CDR2 is SVGIG (reference sequence). The CDR3 totals 15 residues. After removal of 3 bases from V and 0 bases from J, the junction contained 5 bases not matched to a gene. This clonotype was sampled from a female donor with multiple sclerosis, enrolled in a pregnancy study. Specimen: peripheral blood, collected in the third trimester of pregnancy. This rearrangement joins TRBV30 to TRBJ2-7, with 10 positions matching TRBD1. The CDR3 loop reads CAWSPGQGSSYEQYF. The CDR3 region has the DNA TGTGCCTGGAGCCCGGGACAGGGGAGCTCCTACGAGCAGTACTTC.